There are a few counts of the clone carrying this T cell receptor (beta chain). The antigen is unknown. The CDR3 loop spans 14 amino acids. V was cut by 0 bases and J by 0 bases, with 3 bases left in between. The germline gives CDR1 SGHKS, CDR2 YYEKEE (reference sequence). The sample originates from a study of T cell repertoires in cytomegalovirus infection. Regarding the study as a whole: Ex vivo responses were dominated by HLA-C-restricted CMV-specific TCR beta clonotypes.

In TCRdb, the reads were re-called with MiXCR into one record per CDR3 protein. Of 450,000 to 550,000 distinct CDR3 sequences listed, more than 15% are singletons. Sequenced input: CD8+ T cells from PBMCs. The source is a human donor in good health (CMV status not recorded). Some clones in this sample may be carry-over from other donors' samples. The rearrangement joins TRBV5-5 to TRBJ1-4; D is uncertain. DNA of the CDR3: TGTGCCAGCAGCTTGGAACCAACTAATGAAAAACTGTTTTTT. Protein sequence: CASSLEPTNEKLFF.